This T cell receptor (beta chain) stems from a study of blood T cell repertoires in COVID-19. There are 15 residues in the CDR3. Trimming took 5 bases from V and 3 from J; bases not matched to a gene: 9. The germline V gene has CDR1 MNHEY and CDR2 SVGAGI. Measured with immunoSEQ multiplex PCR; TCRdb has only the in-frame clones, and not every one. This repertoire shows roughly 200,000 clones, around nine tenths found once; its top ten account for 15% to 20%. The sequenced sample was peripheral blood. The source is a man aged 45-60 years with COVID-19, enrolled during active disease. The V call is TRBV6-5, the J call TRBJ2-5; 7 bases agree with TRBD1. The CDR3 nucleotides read TGTGCCAGCAGTAGCCTGACAGGGAAGGAAGAGACCCAGTACTTC. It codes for CASSSLTGKEETQYF.